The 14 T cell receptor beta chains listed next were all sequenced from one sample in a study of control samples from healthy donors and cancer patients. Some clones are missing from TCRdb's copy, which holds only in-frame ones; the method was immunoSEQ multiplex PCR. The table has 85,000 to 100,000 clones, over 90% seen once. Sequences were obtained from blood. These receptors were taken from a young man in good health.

Here the CDR3 reads CASSLVSASSYNSPLHF. Here the CDR3 DNA reads TGTGCCAGCAGCTTGGTGTCAGCGAGCTCCTATAATTCACCCCTCCACTTT. The chain recombines TRBV5-4 with TRBJ1-6; D not certain. This CDR3 comprises 17 residues. CDR1 and CDR2 from the germline V gene are SGHNT and YYREEE (reference sequence). The V and J ends lost 0 bases and 0 bases respectively, with 10 bases between them.

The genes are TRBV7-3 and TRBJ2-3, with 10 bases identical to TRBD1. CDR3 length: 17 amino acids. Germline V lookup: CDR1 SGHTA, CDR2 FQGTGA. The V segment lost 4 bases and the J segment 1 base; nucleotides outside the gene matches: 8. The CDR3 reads CASSSPGTGVRTDTQYF. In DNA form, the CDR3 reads TGTGCCAGCAGCTCTCCCGGGACAGGGGTGCGCACAGATACGCAGTATTTT.

Written as DNA, the CDR3 is TGCAGCGTTGATAAGGCCTCCTATGGCTACACCTTC. It is translated as CSVDKASYGYTF. The V gene is TRBV29-1, the J gene TRBJ1-2; no clear D gene. From germline, CDR1 is SQVTM and CDR2 ANQGSEA. The CDR3 contains 12 residues. The V gene lost 3 bases and the J gene lost 4 bases, with 9 bases spanning the gap.

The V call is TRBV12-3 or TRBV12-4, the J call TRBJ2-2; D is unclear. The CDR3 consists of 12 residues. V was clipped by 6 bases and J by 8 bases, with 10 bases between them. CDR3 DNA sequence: TGTGCCAGCAGCAACATTTGGGGGGAGCTGTTTTTT. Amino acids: CASSNIWGELFF.

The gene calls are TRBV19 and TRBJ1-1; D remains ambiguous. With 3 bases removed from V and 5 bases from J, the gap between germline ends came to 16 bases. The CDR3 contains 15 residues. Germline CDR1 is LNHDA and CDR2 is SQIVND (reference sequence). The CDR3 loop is CASSISATGWTEAFF. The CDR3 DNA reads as TGTGCCAGTAGTATTTCCGCAACGGGTTGGACTGAAGCTTTCTTT.

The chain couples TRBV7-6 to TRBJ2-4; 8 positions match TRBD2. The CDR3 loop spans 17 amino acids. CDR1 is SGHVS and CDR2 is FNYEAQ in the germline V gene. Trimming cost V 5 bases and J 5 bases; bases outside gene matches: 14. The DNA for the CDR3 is TGTGCCAGCAGCACCTACGGGAGGGCCGGGCTCCAAAACATTCAGTACTTC. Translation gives CASSTYGRAGLQNIQYF.

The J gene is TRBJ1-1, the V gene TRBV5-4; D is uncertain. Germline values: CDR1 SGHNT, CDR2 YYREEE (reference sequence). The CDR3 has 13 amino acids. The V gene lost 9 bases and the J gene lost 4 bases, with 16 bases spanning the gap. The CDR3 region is CAIKDLSGTEAFF. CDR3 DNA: TGTGCCATCAAAGATTTGTCTGGCACTGAAGCTTTCTTT.

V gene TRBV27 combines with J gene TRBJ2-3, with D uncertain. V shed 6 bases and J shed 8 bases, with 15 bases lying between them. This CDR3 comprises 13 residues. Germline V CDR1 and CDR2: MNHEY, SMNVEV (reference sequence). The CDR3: CASSLSPRSTQYF. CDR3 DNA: TGTGCCAGCAGCCTCAGCCCGAGATCTACGCAGTATTTT.

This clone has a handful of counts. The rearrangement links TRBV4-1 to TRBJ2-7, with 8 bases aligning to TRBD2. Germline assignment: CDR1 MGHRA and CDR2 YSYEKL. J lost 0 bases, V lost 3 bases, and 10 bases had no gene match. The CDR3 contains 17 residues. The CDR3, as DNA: TGCGCCAGCAGCCAGTTGAATATGGGACTAGACTCCTACGAGCAGTACTTC. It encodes CASSQLNMGLDSYEQYF.

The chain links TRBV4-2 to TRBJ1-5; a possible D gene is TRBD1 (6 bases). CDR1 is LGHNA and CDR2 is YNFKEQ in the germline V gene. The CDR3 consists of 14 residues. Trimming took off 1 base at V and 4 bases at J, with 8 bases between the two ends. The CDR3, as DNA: TGTGCCAGCAGCCAAGGGACAGCGAATCAGCCCCAGCATTTT. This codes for CASSQGTANQPQHF.

This CDR3 reads CASKLHSGLETQYF. The CDR3 DNA reads TGTGCCAGCAAACTCCACTCAGGGTTGGAGACCCAGTACTTC. This chain joins TRBV6-5 and TRBJ2-5; maybe TRBD1 (5 bases). Trimming removed 7 bases from V and 5 bases from J, with 17 bases in between. The germline V gene encodes CDR1 MNHEY and CDR2 SVGAGI. The CDR3 is made up of 14 amino acids.

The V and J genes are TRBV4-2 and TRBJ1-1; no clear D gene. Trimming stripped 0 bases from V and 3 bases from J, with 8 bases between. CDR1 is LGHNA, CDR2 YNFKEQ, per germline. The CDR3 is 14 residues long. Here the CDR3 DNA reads TGTGCCAGCAGCCAAGAGGACGGATACACTGAAGCTTTCTTT. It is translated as CASSQEDGYTEAFF.

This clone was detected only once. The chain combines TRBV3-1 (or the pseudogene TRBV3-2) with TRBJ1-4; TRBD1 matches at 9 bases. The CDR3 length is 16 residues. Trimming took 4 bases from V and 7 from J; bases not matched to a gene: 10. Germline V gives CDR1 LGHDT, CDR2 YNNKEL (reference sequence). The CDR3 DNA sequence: TGTGCCAGCAGCCTCACAACCGGGACAGGGTTTGAAAAACTGTTTTTT. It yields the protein CASSLTTGTGFEKLFF.

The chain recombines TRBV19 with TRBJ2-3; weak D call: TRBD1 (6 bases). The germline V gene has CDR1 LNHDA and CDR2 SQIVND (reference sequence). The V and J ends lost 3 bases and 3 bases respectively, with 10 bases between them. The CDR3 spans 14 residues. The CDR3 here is CASSINRATDTQYF. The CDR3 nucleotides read TGTGCCAGTAGTATTAACAGGGCGACAGATACGCAGTATTTT.